These 3 T cell receptor beta chains came from one sample sequenced in a study of CD4 T cells in relation to SARS-CoV-2 and coronaviruses. Unexposed donor CD4+ T cells date from about 2011-2018, before the COVID-19 pandemic. After 10 to 11 days of culture, CD4+ T cells were isolated. Their specific antigens are unknown. TCRdb's copy holds only in-frame clones and misses some; the assay was immunoSEQ multiplex PCR. The table shows tens of thousands of clones, with roughly 76% occurring only once. The sequenced sample was CD4+ T cells from PBMCs, cultured in vitro. Receptor source: a human donor in good health.

This chain uses TRBV10-3 with TRBJ2-7, with D perhaps matching TRBD1 (5 bases). CDR3 length: 13 residues. V dropped 6 bases and J dropped 2 bases, with 11 bases sitting between them. CDR1 and CDR2 from the germline V gene are ENHRY and SYGVKD. The CDR3 nucleotides are TGTGCCATCAGGGGCCAGGGCCCCTACGAGCAGTACTTC. It codes for CAIRGQGPYEQYF.

The chain combines TRBV10-2 with TRBJ2-3; the D gene is possibly TRBD2 (6 bases). The CDR3 has 13 residues. V was trimmed by 5 bases and J by 9 bases, leaving 15 bases between them. Germline V gene lookup returns CDR1 WSHSY and CDR2 SAAADI. For the CDR3, the DNA is TGCGCCAGCAGTTCGGACTACCCCCAAACGCAGTATTTT. Translating it yields CASSSDYPQTQYF.

This clone was observed a handful of times. CDR3 sequence: CASSLMGAGSAYEQYF. The CDR3 coding sequence is TGTGCCAGCAGCCTGATGGGGGCGGGGTCCGCCTACGAGCAGTACTTC. This sequence joins TRBV7-9 and TRBJ2-7; either TRBD1 or TRBD2 may fit D (6 bases each). The CDR3 length is 16 residues. The V and J ends lost 5 bases and 2 bases respectively, with 19 bases between them. CDR1 SEHNR and CDR2 FQNEAQ come from the germline V gene (reference sequence).